Listed here are 5 T cell receptor beta chains from one sample, sequenced in a study of early T cells in non-severe SARS-CoV-2 infection. MiXCR, run by TCRdb on the 5' RACE reads, gives a single entry per CDR3 protein. The sample carries about 49,000 distinct CDR3 sequences, 10% to 15% recorded once. Sequenced material: whole blood. The receptors originated from an adult who was a healthcare worker with PCR-confirmed SARS-CoV-2 infection or an uninfected control (not recorded which).

The rearrangement joins TRBV14 to TRBJ2-7; D is uncertain. The CDR3 has 12 amino acids. Germline V gene data show CDR1 as SGHDN and CDR2 as FVKESK. Trimming cost V 1 base and J 3 bases, with 4 bases left between them. In DNA, the CDR3 is TGTGCCAGCAGCCAAGTCAGCTACGAGCAGTACTTC. Its translation: CASSQVSYEQYF.

The chain employs TRBV2 and TRBJ2-1, with a possible D match to TRBD1 (5 bases). V was clipped by 2 bases and J by 6 bases, with 8 bases between them. The V gene's germline CDR1 is SNHLY and CDR2 FYNNEI. The CDR3 is 13 residues long. The CDR3 coding sequence is TGTGCCAGCAGTGAACAGGGATTCAATGAGCAGTTCTTC. It yields the protein CASSEQGFNEQFF. Together with reference TRBV2 and TRBJ2-1, the CDR3 gives the full variable domain: EPEVTQTPSHQVTQMGQEVILRCVPISNHLYFYWYRQILGQKVEFLVSFYNNEISEKSEIFDDQFSVERPDGSNFTLKIRSTKLEDSAMYFCASSEQGFNEQFFGPGTRLTVL.

The chain is built from TRBV20-1 and TRBJ2-7; 7 bases are shared with TRBD1. This CDR3 comprises 13 residues. Trimming took 3 bases from V and 3 from J; bases not matched to a gene: 5. The V gene's germline CDR1 is DFQATT and CDR2 SNEGSKA (reference sequence). The CDR3 nucleotides read TGCAGTGCTAGGCCGACAGGGCTCTACGAGCAGTACTTC. Translating it yields CSARPTGLYEQYF.

This clonotype was seen once. One junction end disagrees with the germline gene, perhaps due to a read error. The genes are TRBV7-2 and TRBJ1-6, with TRBD1 matching 10 bases. The germline CDR1 and CDR2 sequences are SGHTA and FQGNSA. The CDR3 length is 14 residues. The CDR3 reads CASSLWDRGSPLHF. The CDR3 coding sequence is TGTGCCAGCAGCTTATGGGACAGGGGTTCACCCCTCCATTTT.

This chain links TRBV7-6 with TRBJ2-7; no clear D. Per germline, CDR1 SGHVS and CDR2 FNYEAQ. Trimming took off 1 base at V and 6 bases at J, with 13 bases between the two ends. This CDR3 comprises 14 residues. The CDR3 DNA sequence: TGTGCCAGCAGCTTAGGTAGGGATAAAGGCGAGCAGTACTTC. Its translation is CASSLGRDKGEQYF.